The source of this TCR beta chain is a study of molecular identifiers for immune sequencing clone quantification. Study observations and caveats: Molecules of identical TCR sharing a barcode could underestimate highly expanded clone sizes.

The authors sorted naive CD8 T cells as CD8+CD4-CCR7+CD45RA+. Trimming removed 1 base at V and 5 bases at J, with 6 bases between. In germline, CDR1 is SEHNR, CDR2 FQNEAQ (reference sequence). The CDR3 is made up of 12 amino acids. TCRdb reprocessed the PCR reads via MiXCR and lists one record per CDR3 protein. Here the sample spans more than 450,000 distinct CDR3 sequences, 25% being singletons. Notes on this clonotype: Its specificity is not known.

The chain couples TRBV7-9 to TRBJ2-7; D uncertain. This receptor was identified in a human donor in good health. Some libraries in this study had Jurkat cell RNA spiked in. Material: naive CD8+ T cells from blood, with Jurkat cell RNA spiked in. The sample's subset: FACS-sorted CD8+CD4-CCR7+CD45RA+ naive T cells. The DNA for the CDR3 is TGTGCCAGCAGCTTAGTTACCGACGAGCAGTACTTC. Translating it yields CASSLVTDEQYF.